A selection of T cell receptor beta chains follows, all from one sample in a study of blood T cell repertoires in COVID-19. This table comes from immunoSEQ multiplex PCR, and its TCRdb copy is limited to in-frame clones, with some not included. The sample holds tens of thousands of clones, more than 90% seen once. Source material: peripheral blood. Every receptor here comes from a man in his fifties or sixties with acute or convalescent COVID-19. The CDR3 runs from the conserved cysteine through the conserved F or W. The D gene is left open where the match is weak. Size values are once, few and many counts, or a class for expanded clones, and some rows have none.

TRBV29-1	NA	NA	14	TRBJ2-3	CSAPGHSSTDTQYF	TGCAGCGCCCCCGGACACTCTAGCACAGATACGCAGTATTTT
TRBV3-1/TRBV3-2	TRBD2	NA	15	TRBJ2-7	CASSHKAGAIYEQYF	TGTGCCAGCAGCCACAAAGCGGGGGCAATCTACGAGCAGTACTTC
TRBV5-1	TRBD1	NA	14	TRBJ2-1	CASSGTGRLDEQFF	TGCGCCAGCAGTGGGACAGGGCGTTTGGATGAGCAGTTCTTC
TRBV5-1	TRBD1	NA	18	TRBJ1-2	CASRAPTGVKRDNYGYTF	TGCGCCAGCAGAGCACCGACAGGGGTCAAAAGAGATAACTATGGCTACACCTTC
TRBV19	TRBD2	NA	15	TRBJ2-4	CASSILAGGGNIQYF	TGTGCCAGTAGTATTCTAGCGGGAGGGGGAAACATTCAGTACTTC
TRBV29-1	NA	NA	16	TRBJ2-7	CSVVQGSAAGTYEQYF	TGCAGCGTCGTACAGGGCTCGGCAGCGGGAACCTACGAGCAGTACTTC
TRBV29-1	NA	NA	12	TRBJ1-2	CSVKPLGYGYTF	TGCAGCGTGAAACCGCTAGGTTATGGCTACACCTTC
TRBV5-1	TRBD1	NA	13	TRBJ1-1	CASSLQGDTEAFF	TGCGCCAGCAGCTTGCAGGGGGATACTGAAGCTTTCTTT
TRBV6-5	NA	NA	14	TRBJ1-4	CASRRGSTNEKLFF	TGTGCCAGCAGGAGAGGCTCAACTAATGAAAAACTGTTTTTT
TRBV7-2	NA	NA	14	TRBJ2-2	CASSLGLPGGELFF	TGTGCCAGCAGCTTGGGGCTCCCTGGCGGGGAGCTGTTTTTT
TRBV6-4	NA	NA	16	TRBJ1-5	CASSDALREINQPQHF	TGTGCCAGCAGTGACGCACTCCGGGAAATCAATCAGCCCCAGCATTTT
TRBV5-1	TRBD2	NA	16	TRBJ2-3	CASSISPGLAIDTQYF	TGCGCCAGCAGCATCTCACCGGGACTAGCGATAGATACGCAGTATTTT
TRBV6-5	NA	NA	13	TRBJ1-2	CASSYSGTGGYTF	TGTGCCAGCAGTTACTCAGGGACTGGAGGCTACACCTTC
TRBV2	TRBD2	once	16	TRBJ2-5	CASSDGTSRGGETQYF	TGTGCCAGCAGTGACGGGACTAGCCGGGGGGGGGAGACCCAGTACTTC
TRBV11-1	NA	NA	17	TRBJ2-3	CASSLAVWEWGTDTQYF	TGTGCCAGCAGCTTAGCGGTTTGGGAGTGGGGCACAGATACGCAGTATTTT
TRBV4-3	NA	NA	19	TRBJ2-7	CASSQDSGGKGAYVGEQYF	TGCGCCAGCAGCCAAGATAGCGGCGGTAAGGGGGCATACGTAGGCGAGCAGTACTTC
TRBV14	NA	NA	13	TRBJ1-2	CASSQEGGYGYTF	TGTGCCAGCAGCCAAGAGGGGGGCTATGGCTACACCTTC
TRBV9	NA	NA	15	TRBJ1-2	CASSLNRDFNYGYTF	TGTGCCAGCAGCCTTAACAGGGATTTTAACTATGGCTACACCTTC
TRBV19	TRBD1	few	15	TRBJ1-5	CASSTPRQGDQPQHF	TGTGCCAGTAGTACCCCTCGACAGGGTGATCAGCCCCAGCATTTT
TRBV10-3	NA	NA	15	TRBJ1-2	CAISEYYSGSPGYTF	TGTGCCATCAGTGAGTACTACAGCGGGAGTCCTGGCTACACCTTC
TRBV15	TRBD1	NA	16	TRBJ1-2	CATSGVGTAYLSGYTF	TGTGCCACCAGCGGAGTGGGGACAGCGTACTTGAGTGGCTACACCTTC
TRBV3-1/TRBV3-2	NA	NA	14	TRBJ2-5	CASSLRGGEKTQYF	TGTGCCAGCAGCCTCAGAGGGGGAGAGAAGACCCAGTACTTC
TRBV18	TRBD1	few	15	TRBJ1-2	CASSPQTGGGYGYTF	TGTGCCAGCTCACCACAGACAGGGGGCGGCTATGGCTACACCTTC
TRBV19	NA	NA	14	TRBJ1-2	CASKEGGRDYGYTF	TGTGCCAGTAAGGAGGGCGGGCGTGACTATGGCTACACCTTC
TRBV11-2	TRBD2	NA	15	TRBJ2-5	CASSNLAGGGETQYF	TGTGCCAGCAGTAATCTAGCGGGAGGGGGGGAGACCCAGTACTTC
TRBV7-9	NA	NA	14	TRBJ1-1	CASSFEFANTEAFF	TGTGCCAGCAGCTTTGAGTTCGCGAACACTGAAGCTTTCTTT
TRBV6-6	TRBD1	NA	13	TRBJ2-4	CASSGQGVNIQYF	TGTGCCAGCAGTGGACAGGGTGTAAACATTCAGTACTTC
TRBV5-1	NA	once	14	TRBJ2-7	CASSFEQGSYEQYF	TGCGCCAGCAGCTTCGAGCAGGGCTCCTACGAGCAGTACTTC
TRBV7-2	TRBD2	NA	16	TRBJ2-7	CASSPRGGTSGYEQYF	TGTGCCAGCAGCCCCAGAGGGGGGACTAGCGGCTACGAGCAGTACTTC
TRBV6-5	NA	NA	15	TRBJ2-1	CASSYPEGLNNEQFF	TGTGCCAGCAGTTATCCGGAAGGACTTAACAATGAGCAGTTCTTC
TRBV7-9	TRBD2	NA	17	TRBJ2-1	CASSLDRTSVSYNEQFF	TGTGCCAGCAGCTTAGATCGCACTAGCGTCTCCTACAATGAGCAGTTCTTC
TRBV5-1	TRBD1	NA	17	TRBJ2-6	CASSRETGGLGANVLTF	TGCGCCAGCAGCAGGGAGACAGGGGGGCTTGGGGCCAACGTCCTGACTTTC
TRBV24-1	TRBD1	NA	15	TRBJ2-1	CATSEVRTGEDEQFF	TGTGCCACCAGTGAGGTCAGGACAGGGGAGGATGAGCAGTTCTTC
TRBV12-3/TRBV12-4	NA	once	12	TRBJ1-4	CASSGTREALFF	TGTGCCAGCAGTGGTACCCGGGAGGCACTGTTTTTT
TRBV10-2	TRBD1	NA	14	TRBJ2-5	CASRPRGQGETQYF	TGCGCCAGCAGACCCAGGGGGCAGGGGGAGACCCAGTACTTC
TRBV30	TRBD1	NA	16	TRBJ1-5	CAWSVGDRVHNQPQHF	TGTGCCTGGAGTGTCGGGGACAGGGTGCACAATCAGCCCCAGCATTTT
TRBV27	TRBD1	NA	15	TRBJ1-1	CASSPSVTGGTEAFF	TGTGCCAGCAGTCCCTCCGTGACAGGGGGCACTGAAGCTTTCTTT
TRBV27	TRBD2	NA	14	TRBJ2-7	CASNGAGGGYEQYF	TGTGCCAGCAATGGAGCGGGAGGCGGGTACGAGCAGTACTTC
TRBV6-5	NA	NA	15	TRBJ2-3	CASRNSGATTDTQYF	TGTGCCAGCAGGAACTCAGGGGCCACCACAGATACGCAGTATTTT
TRBV2	TRBD1	NA	14	TRBJ1-2	CASSADRSNYGYTF	TGTGCCAGCAGCGCGGACAGGAGCAACTATGGCTACACCTTC
TRBV24-1	TRBD2	once	15	TRBJ2-3	CATSSGLALTDTQYF	TGTGCCACCAGTTCCGGACTAGCGCTCACAGATACGCAGTATTTT